This paragraph covers one T cell receptor (beta chain) sequence. Its target is unknown. Sequencing used immunoSEQ multiplex PCR; TCRdb keeps in-frame clones, though not all of them. The sample gives 95,000 to 150,000 clones, less than 95% of which show up once; 4% to 5.5% is in the top ten. The entry originates in a study of T cell responses to AZD1222 COVID-19 vaccine. General observations from the study: Clonal diversity may have been underestimated, and the donors were mostly white British, with more females than males. Reports say nearly half of spike-specific TCRs go after unmutated variant regions.

With 4 bases clipped from V and 1 base from J, the junction kept 4 bases outside the gene matches. CDR1 and CDR2 from the germline V gene are SGHDT and YYEEEE. The CDR3 runs 17 residues. The receptor comes from an adult in good health. This sequence joins TRBV5-6 and TRBJ2-1; 14 bases fit TRBD2. Here the sequenced sample was peripheral blood, taken on day 0 of MenACWY control vaccination. The CDR3: CASSLGLAGVSYNEQFF. CDR3 sequence (DNA): TGTGCCAGCAGCCTGGGACTAGCGGGGGTTTCCTACAATGAGCAGTTCTTC.